The 20 T cell receptor beta chains reported below all come from one sample, sequenced in a study of intratumoral heterogeneity in liver cancer. Sequencing was performed with immunoSEQ multiplex PCR; in TCRdb, only in-frame clones are kept and a portion is missing. The sample records 20,000 or so clones, roughly 73% being singletons. The source material was tumor-adjacent normal tissue, sampled before any cancer treatment. The source of these receptors is a woman aged 70-85 years with hepatocellular carcinoma.

The rearrangement joins TRBV5-8 to TRBJ1-6, with 10 bases lining up with TRBD1. This CDR3 contains 15 residues. J gave up 9 bases and V 4 bases, and 7 bases lay outside the gene matches. The germline gives CDR1 SGHTS, CDR2 YDEGEE. As DNA, the CDR3 is TGTGCCAGCAGCCGGACAGGGGGGGCGGTTTCACCCCTCCACTTT. Its translation is CASSRTGGAVSPLHF.

This rearrangement joins TRBV7-9 to TRBJ2-7; D is perhaps TRBD1 (6 bases). Germline V gene sequence: CDR1 SEHNR, CDR2 FQNEAQ (reference sequence). Deletions cut 5 bases from V and 5 bases from J, with 19 bases between. The CDR3 loop spans 15 amino acids. The CDR3 here is CASSPGTPSPHEQYF. The CDR3 DNA is TGTGCCAGCAGCCCAGGGACACCCTCGCCCCACGAGCAGTACTTC.

The V and J genes are TRBV28 and TRBJ1-2; TRBD1 matches 7 bases. In germline, CDR1 is MDHEN, CDR2 SYDVKM. The CDR3 sequence is 18 residues long. V dropped 6 bases and J dropped 2; count of bases not matched to a gene: 18. The CDR3 is CASSLTTTGPLINYGYTF. The CDR3 DNA sequence: TGTGCCAGCAGCTTAACCACGACAGGGCCCCTTATAAACTATGGCTACACCTTC.

The chain couples TRBV7-9 to TRBJ2-1; D not resolved. Per germline, CDR1 SEHNR and CDR2 FQNEAQ (reference sequence). The CDR3 covers 11 residues. V dropped 5 bases and J dropped 5 bases, with 4 bases sitting between them. The CDR3 DNA sequence: TGTGCCAGCAGCCGGGACAATGAGCAGTTCTTC. Translating gives CASSRDNEQFF. Complete variable domain (other parts from reference TRBV7-9 and TRBJ2-1): DTGVSQNPRHKITKRGQNVTFRCDPISEHNRLYWYRQTLGQGPEFLTYFQNEAQLEKSRLLSDRFSAERPKGSFSTLEIQRTEQGDSAMYLCASSRDNEQFFGPGTRLTVL.

This clone occurred once. The genes are TRBV28 and TRBJ1-1; D perhaps matches TRBD1 (5 bases). V lost 5 bases and J 1 base, leaving 17 bases between the germline ends. This CDR3 is built from 16 residues. The germline V gene encodes CDR1 MDHEN and CDR2 SYDVKM. CDR3 in amino acids: CASSTYLQGPNTEAFF. The CDR3, as DNA: TGTGCCAGCAGTACCTATCTCCAGGGCCCGAACACTGAAGCTTTCTTT.

The V call is TRBV12-3 or TRBV12-4, the J call TRBJ2-5; perhaps TRBD2 as D (6 bases). The CDR3 has 12 amino acids. The V gene lost 5 bases and the J gene lost 5 bases, with 9 bases spanning the gap. CDR3 amino acids: CASSPGRETQYF. In DNA form, the CDR3 reads TGTGCCAGCAGTCCTGGGAGGGAGACCCAGTACTTC.

The sample holds a few counts of this clone. V usage is TRBV3-1 (or the pseudogene TRBV3-2) and J usage is TRBJ2-7, with 13 bases lining up with TRBD2. Germline V gene sequence: CDR1 LGHDT, CDR2 YNNKEL (reference sequence). The V gene end was trimmed by 10 bases and the J gene end by 7 bases; junction bases not matched to a gene: 7. There are 13 residues in the CDR3. The CDR3 region is CANILAGGSEQYF. CDR3 DNA sequence: TGTGCCAACATACTAGCGGGAGGGAGTGAGCAGTACTTC.

This chain connects TRBV19 to TRBJ1-4; possible D gene TRBD1, 5 bases. This CDR3 region has 13 residues. V shed 7 bases and J shed 5 bases, with 11 bases lying between them. The germline gives CDR1 LNHDA, CDR2 SQIVND (reference sequence). The DNA of the CDR3 is TGTGCCAGTACGGGCAGGGTGAATGAAAAACTGTTTTTT. Translated: CASTGRVNEKLFF.

This chain uses TRBV3-1 (or the pseudogene TRBV3-2) with TRBJ2-7; D is ambiguous. The germline CDR1 and CDR2 sequences are LGHDT and YNNKEL (reference sequence). Trimming pared 6 bases from V and 1 base from J, leaving 7 bases between. CDR3 size: 12 residues. The CDR3 DNA reads TGTGCCAGCAGGGGCGGATCCTACGAGCAGTACTTC. It translates to CASRGGSYEQYF.

This chain connects TRBV5-1 to TRBJ2-5; D not certain. The germline V gene has CDR1 SGHRS and CDR2 YFSETQ. Trimming pared 0 bases from V and 1 base from J, leaving 7 bases between. The CDR3 extends over 14 amino acids. CDR3 DNA: TGCGCCAGCAGCTTGGCTTCTAGCCAAGAGACCCAGTACTTC. This gives the protein CASSLASSQETQYF.

The chain combines TRBV5-1 with TRBJ1-4; D possibly corresponds to TRBD1 (5 bases). Trimming removed 5 bases from V and 5 bases from J, with 16 bases in between. Germline lookup yields CDR1 SGHRS and CDR2 YFSETQ. The CDR3 is 15 residues long. CDR3 in amino acids: CASSLTGTENEKLFF. CDR3 nucleotide sequence: TGCGCCAGCAGTTTGACCGGGACGGAAAATGAAAAACTGTTTTTT.

The chain combines TRBV2 with TRBJ2-7; TRBD1 aligns across 7 bases. Trimming took 4 bases from V and 2 from J; bases not matched to a gene: 14. CDR1 SNHLY and CDR2 FYNNEI come from the germline V gene. CDR3 length: 17 amino acids. Here the CDR3 reads CASSAKDRTPWTYEQYF. The CDR3 DNA reads as TGTGCCAGCAGTGCCAAGGACAGGACACCCTGGACCTACGAGCAGTACTTC.

This clone showed up just a few times. This chain joins TRBV19 and TRBJ2-1; 9 bases align to TRBD2. Unmatched junction bases numbered 8, after V lost 6 bases and J lost 5 bases. Germline assignment: CDR1 LNHDA and CDR2 SQIVND (reference sequence). The CDR3 covers 15 residues. CDR3 residues: CASSTLAGVNNEQFF. The DNA of the CDR3 is TGTGCCAGTAGCACCTTAGCGGGAGTTAACAATGAGCAGTTCTTC.

The J gene is TRBJ2-1, the V gene TRBV19; 7 bases map to TRBD2. V lost 6 bases to trimming and J lost 8 bases; unmatched junction nucleotides: 16. CDR3 length: 16 amino acids. Germline V gives CDR1 LNHDA, CDR2 SQIVND (reference sequence). The CDR3 sequence is CASRHGGSPLMDEQFF. For the CDR3, the DNA is TGTGCCAGTAGGCACGGGGGGAGCCCACTGATGGATGAGCAGTTCTTC.

The chain is built from TRBV18 and TRBJ2-6; TRBD2 matches at 10 bases. Looked up from germline, CDR1 is KGHSH and CDR2 is LQKENI. This CDR3 has 18 amino acids. V shed 3 bases and J 0 bases; nucleotides not matched to a gene: 5. CDR3 region: CASSPWGLASSGANVLTF. DNA for the CDR3: TGTGCCAGCTCACCCTGGGGACTAGCGAGCTCTGGGGCCAACGTCCTGACTTTC.

V gene TRBV3-1 (or the pseudogene TRBV3-2) combines with J gene TRBJ1-1, with a tentative D call TRBD1 (6 bases). Germline V gives CDR1 LGHDT, CDR2 YNNKEL (reference sequence). With 2 bases removed from V and 3 bases from J, the gap between germline ends came to 13 bases. This CDR3 is 15 amino acids long. CDR3 bases: TGTGCCAGCAGCCAATCCCCTAACAGGGACACTGAAGCTTTCTTT. It encodes CASSQSPNRDTEAFF.

This chain joins TRBV21-1 and TRBJ2-1; the D call of TRBD2 is as the table states it, not checked on the DNA. TRBV21-1 is shown as a pseudogene. The CDR3 is 18 residues long. CDR3 bases: TGTGCCAGCAGCAACCGGGAGGGCCCTCTTACGTCCTACAATGAGCAGTTCTTC. Protein sequence: CASSNREGPLTSYNEQFF.

The gene calls are TRBV2 and TRBJ2-7, with D possibly TRBD1 on 5 matching bases. The CDR3 is made up of 12 amino acids. Trimming stripped 2 bases from V and 3 bases from J, with 5 bases between. Looked up from germline, CDR1 is SNHLY and CDR2 is FYNNEI. CDR3 nucleotide sequence: TGTGCCAGCAGTGAACAGGGCTACGAGCAGTACTTC. Translated, it gives CASSEQGYEQYF.

This chain uses TRBV3-1 (or the pseudogene TRBV3-2) with TRBJ2-7; 11 bases are shared with TRBD1. The length of the CDR3 is 15 residues. Per the germline V gene, CDR1 is LGHDT and CDR2 is YNNKEL (reference sequence). Germline trimming cut 6 bases from V and 6 bases from J; bases unmatched to any gene: 10. CDR3 DNA sequence: TGTGCCAGCAGGCCTTCGGGGACAGGGGGATCCGAGCAGTACTTC. Protein sequence: CASRPSGTGGSEQYF.

The chain joins TRBV6-5 to TRBJ2-2; unclear D gene. The ends were cut back, 10 bases at V and 8 bases at J, with 11 bases in the middle. The CDR3 sequence is 11 residues long. Per germline, CDR1 MNHEY and CDR2 SVGAGI. CDR3: CAIRKWGELFF. The CDR3 nucleotides are TGTGCCATCCGAAAATGGGGGGAGCTGTTTTTT.